The source of this TCR beta chain is a study of blood T cell repertoires in COVID-19. In the study overall: COVID-19 samples from acute and convalescent phases originated in the United States, Italy and Spain. PBMCs, B-cell-depleted T cells, or T cells were the source of the cDNA or gDNA that made up the material.

In the original workflow: Researchers report that nucleated cell counts were estimated from reference gene primer amplification. Clones were sequenced by immunoSEQ multiplex PCR, and TCRdb holds only the in-frame ones, with some missing. V and J calls and clone size are given by that table; D and trimming were obtained from the DNA. The sample includes about 55,000 clones, around 83% seen only once; the top ten take less than 2%. J gave up 7 bases and V 4 bases, and 7 bases lay outside the gene matches. There are 13 residues in the CDR3. The germline CDR1 and CDR2 sequences are SGDLS and YYNGEE. The chain carries TRBV9 and TRBJ1-2, with 7 bases fitting TRBD1. Sequencing used peripheral blood. This TCR was sampled from a woman aged 55-75 years with acute or convalescent COVID-19. CDR3 nucleotide sequence: TGTGCCAGCAGCACCCGACAGGGCGGTGGCTACACCTTC. Translating it yields CASSTRQGGGYTF.